The sequence of this T cell receptor (beta chain) was determined in a study of blood T cell repertoires in COVID-19. Whole-study context: Specimens from acute and convalescent COVID-19 originated in the United States, Italy and Spain. Sample material is recorded as cDNA or gDNA derived from T cells, B-cell-depleted T cells, or PBMCs.

Authors' data handling: How many nucleated cells were present was estimated from reference gene primer amplification. Repertoires were generated with immunoSEQ multiplex PCR, while TCRdb's copy carries only in-frame clones and drops some. D and trimming come from the DNA, and the V and J calls and clone size come from that table. The sample carries 150,000 to 200,000 clones, more than 75% recorded once. V lost 4 bases, J lost 4 bases, and 9 bases stayed unmatched. The CDR3 has 16 amino acids. Germline values: CDR1 LNHDA, CDR2 SQIVND (reference sequence). The receptor was derived from a woman in her forties or fifties with active or convalescent COVID-19. The chain links TRBV19 to TRBJ1-5; 8 bases fit TRBD1. The source material was peripheral blood. CDR3 sequence reads: CASSRQTGVVNQPQHF. The CDR3, as DNA: TGTGCCAGTAGTAGGCAGACAGGGGTCGTTAATCAGCCCCAGCATTTT.